Shown below are 21 T cell receptor beta chains from a single sample sequenced in a study of blood T cell repertoires in COVID-19 (TCRdb year 2020). Library generation was performed with the immunoSEQ multiplex PCR assay. TCRdb obtained this table from immuneACCESS and retained in-frame rearrangements with V and J assigned. These tables miss some clones; where compared with another copy, unresolved V genes account for less than half of the shortfall, and the remainder is unexplained. The sample table shows fewer than 40,000 clones, and just under 80% are seen once. The ten most abundant clones make up around 35% of the sample. What was sequenced was peripheral blood. These receptors were taken from a man aged 55 to 70 with acute or convalescent COVID-19.

J is TRBJ2-5 and V is TRBV11-3, with D possibly matching TRBD2 (7 bases). CDR3 length: 15 amino acids. The V and J ends lost 3 bases and 6 bases respectively, with 17 bases between them. CDR1 is SGHNT, CDR2 YENEEA, per germline. CDR3 sequence (DNA): TGTGCCAGCAGCTTGGGGGGCGGGAGTGGTAAGACCCAGTACTTC. Protein product: CASSLGGGSGKTQYF.

The chain has TRBV7-9 and TRBJ2-3; TRBD1 aligns across 10 bases. The germline V gene encodes CDR1 SEHNR and CDR2 FQNEAQ (reference sequence). J was trimmed by 4 bases and V by 5 bases; bases with no gene match: 3. This CDR3 contains 14 residues. CDR3 sequence (DNA): TGTGCCAGCAGCCCAGGACAGGGGGCAGATACGCAGTATTTT. Its translation: CASSPGQGADTQYF.

This clone showed up just a few times. This chain links TRBV5-4 with TRBJ2-3; 10 positions match TRBD1. Trimming cost V 3 bases and J 1 base; bases outside gene matches: 8. The CDR3 sequence is 17 residues long. Germline V gene data show CDR1 as SGHNT and CDR2 as YYREEE (reference sequence). The CDR3 loop is CASSSYRDRGRTDTQYF. The CDR3 DNA sequence: TGTGCCAGCAGCTCCTACCGGGACAGGGGTCGCACAGATACGCAGTATTTT. Using reference TRBV5-4 and TRBJ2-3 for the parts outside the CDR3, the full variable domain is ETGVTQSPTHLIKTRGQQVTLRCSSQSGHNTVSWYQQALGQGPQFIFQYYREEENGRGNFPPRFSGLQFPNYSSELNVNALELDDSALYLCASSSYRDRGRTDTQYFGPGTRLTVL.

This clone was seen a handful of times. This chain links TRBV9 with TRBJ1-1; 12 positions agree with TRBD1. The length of the CDR3 is 15 residues. The V and J ends lost 3 bases and 5 bases, in that order; junction bases with no gene match: 5. Germline lookup yields CDR1 SGDLS and CDR2 YYNGEE. This chain's CDR3 is CASSARGQGATEAFF. The CDR3 DNA reads TGTGCCAGCAGCGCGAGGGGACAGGGGGCAACTGAAGCTTTCTTT.

V usage is TRBV5-1 and J usage is TRBJ1-1; no definite D call. Trimming removed 0 bases at V and 2 bases at J, with 8 bases between. The CDR3 spans 14 residues. Per the germline V gene, CDR1 is SGHRS and CDR2 is YFSETQ. In DNA form, the CDR3 reads TGCGCCAGCAGCTTGGTAAGCCCCAACACTGAAGCTTTCTTT. This codes for CASSLVSPNTEAFF.

The V gene is TRBV7-9, the J gene TRBJ1-2, with 8 bases that match TRBD1. This CDR3 spans 14 amino acids. Germline CDR1 and CDR2: SEHNR and FQNEAQ (reference sequence). V was pared by 5 bases and J by 8 bases, with 10 bases of the junction left unmatched. The CDR3: CASSTLTGALGYTF. The CDR3, as DNA: TGTGCCAGCAGCACATTGACAGGGGCATTAGGCTACACCTTC.

This clone was seen just once. V gene TRBV11-1 combines with J gene TRBJ2-1; TRBD1 matches 8 bases. The J segment lost 0 bases and the V segment lost 5 bases, leaving 3 bases of the junction unmatched. The germline V gene has CDR1 SGHAT and CDR2 FQDESV (reference sequence). This CDR3 comprises 15 residues. The CDR3 DNA reads TGTGCCAGCAGCCACGGACAGGGCTCCTACAATGAGCAGTTCTTC. It specifies CASSHGQGSYNEQFF.

This chain connects TRBV6-5 to TRBJ1-2, with 8 bases aligning to TRBD1. CDR1 and CDR2 (germline): MNHEY, SVGAGI. V lost 6 bases and J lost 4; bases outside the gene matches: 10. The CDR3 contains 15 residues. The CDR3 sequence is CASSAGTTGAYGYTF. In nucleotides, the CDR3 is TGTGCCAGCAGCGCAGGGACGACAGGGGCCTATGGCTACACCTTC.

This clone has a single count. The V gene is TRBV5-6, the J gene TRBJ2-5; TRBD2 matches 9 bases. J was trimmed by 6 bases and V by 0 bases; bases with no gene match: 9. This CDR3 comprises 16 residues. Germline values: CDR1 SGHDT, CDR2 YYEEEE. As DNA, the CDR3 is TGTGCCAGCAGCTTGGCCTTGCGGACTAGCGCACAGACCCAGTACTTC. Its translation: CASSLALRTSAQTQYF.

This rearrangement joins TRBV5-6 to TRBJ2-7; D may be TRBD1 (5 bases). Per the germline V gene, CDR1 is SGHDT and CDR2 is YYEEEE. The CDR3 covers 15 residues. V gave up 5 bases and J gave up 2 bases, with 17 bases separating them. CDR3 sequence reads: CASRLLGQLTYEQYF. The CDR3 nucleotides are TGTGCCAGCAGGTTATTGGGGCAACTGACCTACGAGCAGTACTTC.

This clone has only a few counts. The V call is TRBV23-1, the J call TRBJ1-5; a weak D match, TRBD1 (6 bases). TRBV23-1 is marked as an open reading frame, function uncertain. The V end was cut by 3 bases, the J end by 3 bases, with 18 bases between. The CDR3 consists of 17 residues. Here the CDR3 reads CASSQASKQGPNQPQHF. The CDR3 DNA reads TGCGCCAGCAGTCAGGCGTCAAAACAGGGTCCCAATCAGCCCCAGCATTTT.

A remark on this clone: At one of its ends the junction is not consistent with the germline gene, which may arise from a read error. The chain has TRBV5-1 and TRBJ2-2; 7 nucleotides line up with TRBD1. CDR3 length: 15 residues. Germline CDR1 and CDR2: SGHRS and YFSETQ. DNA for the CDR3: TGCGCCAGCAGCTTGGAGACAGGGAACGCCGGGGAGCTGTTTTTT. It encodes CASSLETGNAGELFF.

The chain has TRBV11-3 and TRBJ2-7, with a possible D match to TRBD1 (6 bases). Deletions cut 5 bases from V and 5 bases from J, with 10 bases between. The germline gives CDR1 SGHNT, CDR2 YENEEA. CDR3 length: 12 residues. The CDR3 bases are TGTGCCAGCAGCGCCAACAGGGACGAGCAGTACTTC. Protein sequence: CASSANRDEQYF. The complete variable domain, with remaining parts taken from reference TRBV11-3 and TRBJ2-7, reads EAGVVQSPRYKIIEKKQPVAFWCNPISGHNTLYWYLQNLGQGPELLIRYENEEAVDDSQLPKDRFSAERLKGVDSTLKIQPAELGDSAVYLCASSANRDEQYFGPGTRLTVT.

The chain joins TRBV5-1 to TRBJ2-7; TRBD1 matches at 11 bases. V lost 4 bases, J lost 4 bases, and 7 bases stayed unmatched. Germline CDR1 SGHRS, CDR2 YFSETQ. There are 15 residues in the CDR3. CDR3 loop: CASSNGQGAPYEQYF. The CDR3 DNA sequence: TGCGCCAGCAGCAACGGACAGGGGGCTCCTTACGAGCAGTACTTC.

This chain links TRBV2 with TRBJ2-5; no definite D call. This CDR3 has 11 amino acids. Germline-derived CDR1 and CDR2 are SNHLY and FYNNEI. V was pared by 7 bases and J by 2 bases, with 5 bases between. The CDR3 DNA sequence: TGTGCCAGCATCGAGCAAGAGACCCAGTACTTC. Amino acid sequence: CASIEQETQYF.

The chain has TRBV11-3 and TRBJ1-5, with D unclear. The V end was cut by 2 bases, the J end by 4 bases, with 9 bases between. The CDR3 totals 14 residues. Germline V gene data show CDR1 as SGHNT and CDR2 as YENEEA. CDR3 DNA: TGTGCCAGCAGCTTAAATTGGCCGAATCAGCCCCAGCATTTT. Translated: CASSLNWPNQPQHF.

This clone was recorded once. The chain combines TRBV6-5 with TRBJ2-2; D is perhaps TRBD2 (5 bases). This CDR3 contains 15 residues. V was shortened by 2 bases and J by 1 base, with 8 bases between the two germline ends. Germline loops: CDR1 MNHEY, CDR2 SVGAGI. The CDR3 DNA follows: TGTGCCAGCAGTTACCAGCGGTTGAACACCGGGGAGCTGTTTTTT. This gives the protein CASSYQRLNTGELFF.

With regard to this clone: This sample includes further DNA sequences coding for the same CDR3. This rearrangement joins TRBV19 to TRBJ2-5; TRBD1 matches 7 bases. CDR3 size: 14 residues. The V gene's germline CDR1 is LNHDA and CDR2 SQIVND (reference sequence). The V gene end was trimmed by 5 bases and the J gene end by 5 bases; junction bases not matched to a gene: 8. CDR3 sequence reads: CASSPRQGWETQYF. CDR3 sequence (DNA): TGTGCCAGTAGTCCTCGACAGGGTTGGGAGACCCAGTACTTC.

The rearrangement joins TRBV27 to TRBJ2-1, with 9 bases fitting TRBD1. J gave up 14 bases and V 4 bases, and 24 bases lay outside the gene matches. This CDR3 is 18 amino acids long. The germline V gene encodes CDR1 MNHEY and CDR2 SMNVEV (reference sequence). CDR3 residues: CASSSSPPTGGAGAREFF. The DNA for the CDR3 is TGTGCCAGCAGTTCATCCCCTCCCACAGGGGGCGCGGGGGCGAGGGAGTTCTTC.

This rearrangement joins TRBV6-6 to TRBJ1-1, with D unresolved. This CDR3 is 12 amino acids long. V was cut by 5 bases and J by 4 bases, with 8 bases left in between. Germline CDR1 is MNHNY and CDR2 is SVGAGI (reference sequence). CDR3 sequence reads: CASSGGITEAFF. CDR3 in DNA: TGTGCCAGCAGTGGAGGGATCACTGAAGCTTTCTTT.

The V gene is TRBV5-1, the J gene TRBJ2-5; TRBD2 matches 9 bases. Germline loops: CDR1 SGHRS, CDR2 YFSETQ. The CDR3 is 14 amino acids. V lost 7 bases, J lost 1 base, and 5 bases stayed unmatched. The CDR3 sequence is CASAASGAQETQYF. For the CDR3, the DNA is TGCGCCAGCGCGGCTAGCGGGGCCCAAGAGACCCAGTACTTC.